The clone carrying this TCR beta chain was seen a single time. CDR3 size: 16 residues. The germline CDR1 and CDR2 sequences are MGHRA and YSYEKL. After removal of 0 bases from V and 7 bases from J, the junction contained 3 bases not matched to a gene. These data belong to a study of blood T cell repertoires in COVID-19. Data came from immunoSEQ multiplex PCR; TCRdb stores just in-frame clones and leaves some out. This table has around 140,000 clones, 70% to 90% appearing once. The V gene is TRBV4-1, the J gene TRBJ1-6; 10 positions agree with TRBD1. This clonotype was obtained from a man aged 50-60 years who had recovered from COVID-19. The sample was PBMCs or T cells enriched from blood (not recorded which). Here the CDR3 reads CASSQDETGGNSPLHF. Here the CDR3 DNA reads TGCGCCAGCAGCCAAGATGAGACAGGGGGCAATTCACCCCTCCACTTT.